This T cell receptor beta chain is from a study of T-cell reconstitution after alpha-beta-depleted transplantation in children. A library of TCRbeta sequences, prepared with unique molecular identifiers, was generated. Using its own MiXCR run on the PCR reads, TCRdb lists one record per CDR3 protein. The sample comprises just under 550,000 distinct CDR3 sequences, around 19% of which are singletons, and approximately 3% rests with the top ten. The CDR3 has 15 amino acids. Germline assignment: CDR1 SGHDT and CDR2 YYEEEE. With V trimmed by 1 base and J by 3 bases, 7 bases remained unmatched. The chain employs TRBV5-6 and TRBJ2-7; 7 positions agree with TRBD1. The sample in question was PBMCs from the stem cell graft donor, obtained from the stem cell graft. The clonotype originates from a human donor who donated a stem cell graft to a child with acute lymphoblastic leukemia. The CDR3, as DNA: TGTGCCAGCAGCTTGACAGGGGCGAGGATCTACGAGCAGTACTTC. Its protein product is CASSLTGARIYEQYF.